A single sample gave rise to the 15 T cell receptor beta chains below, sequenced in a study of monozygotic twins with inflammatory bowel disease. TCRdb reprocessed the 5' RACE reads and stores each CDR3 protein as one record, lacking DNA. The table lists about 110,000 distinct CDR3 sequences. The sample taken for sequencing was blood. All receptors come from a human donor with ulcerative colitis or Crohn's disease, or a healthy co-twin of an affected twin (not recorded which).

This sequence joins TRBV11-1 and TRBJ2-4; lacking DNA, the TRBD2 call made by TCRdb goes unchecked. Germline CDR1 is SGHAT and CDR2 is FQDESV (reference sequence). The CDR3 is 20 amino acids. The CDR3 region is CASSLAVTSGGAGTKNIQYF.

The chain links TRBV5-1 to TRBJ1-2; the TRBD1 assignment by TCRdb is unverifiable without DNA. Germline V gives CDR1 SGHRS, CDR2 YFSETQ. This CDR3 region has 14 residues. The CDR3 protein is CASSFRDRVGYYTF.

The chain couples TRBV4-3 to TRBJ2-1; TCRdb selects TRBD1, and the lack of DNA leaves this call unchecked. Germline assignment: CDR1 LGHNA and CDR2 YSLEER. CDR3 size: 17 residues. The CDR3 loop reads CASSPSGLGSSYNEQFF.

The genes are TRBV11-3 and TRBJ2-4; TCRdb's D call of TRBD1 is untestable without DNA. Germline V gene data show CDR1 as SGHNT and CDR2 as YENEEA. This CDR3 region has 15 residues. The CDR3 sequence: CASSARESAKNMQYF.

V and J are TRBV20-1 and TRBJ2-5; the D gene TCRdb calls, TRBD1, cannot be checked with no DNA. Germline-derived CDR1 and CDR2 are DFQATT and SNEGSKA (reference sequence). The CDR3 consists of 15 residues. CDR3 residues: CSAKSGRDLKETQYF.

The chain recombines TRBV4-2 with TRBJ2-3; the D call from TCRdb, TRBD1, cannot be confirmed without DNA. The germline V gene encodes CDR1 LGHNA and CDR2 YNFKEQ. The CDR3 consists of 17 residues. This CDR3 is CASSPQRGPLSTDTQYF.

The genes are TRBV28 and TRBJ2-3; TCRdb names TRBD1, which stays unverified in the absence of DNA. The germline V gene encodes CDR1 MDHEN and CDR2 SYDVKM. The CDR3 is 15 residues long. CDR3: CASSFAQGWTDTQYF.

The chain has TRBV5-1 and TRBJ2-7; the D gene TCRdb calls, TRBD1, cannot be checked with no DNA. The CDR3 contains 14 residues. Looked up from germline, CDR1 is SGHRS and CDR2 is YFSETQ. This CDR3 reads CASSLLGANYEQYF.

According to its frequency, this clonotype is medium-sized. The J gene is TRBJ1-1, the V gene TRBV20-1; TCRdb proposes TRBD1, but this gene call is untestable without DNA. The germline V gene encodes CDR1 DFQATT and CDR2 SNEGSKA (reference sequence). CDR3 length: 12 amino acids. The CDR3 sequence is CSARTGETEAFF.

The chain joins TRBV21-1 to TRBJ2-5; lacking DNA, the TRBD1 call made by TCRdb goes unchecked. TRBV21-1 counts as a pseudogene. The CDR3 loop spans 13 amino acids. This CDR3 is CASSTDREETQYF.

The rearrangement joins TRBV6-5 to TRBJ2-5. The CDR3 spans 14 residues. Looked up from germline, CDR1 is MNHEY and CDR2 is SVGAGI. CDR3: CASSYSYGGETQYF.

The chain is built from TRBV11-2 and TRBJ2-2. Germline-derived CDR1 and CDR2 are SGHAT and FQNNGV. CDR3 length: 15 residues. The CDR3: CASRGRTVNTGELFF.

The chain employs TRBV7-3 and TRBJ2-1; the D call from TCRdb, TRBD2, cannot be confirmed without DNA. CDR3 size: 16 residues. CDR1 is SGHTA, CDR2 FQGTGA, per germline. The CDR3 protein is CASSSKTSGFYNEQFF.

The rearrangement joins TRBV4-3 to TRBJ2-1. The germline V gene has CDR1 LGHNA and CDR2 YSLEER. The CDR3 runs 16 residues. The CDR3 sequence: CASSQGTQPTYNEQFF.

The CDR3 protein is CSARYRGPSQEQYF. J is TRBJ2-7 and V is TRBV20-1; the D gene TCRdb calls, TRBD1, cannot be checked with no DNA. Germline V CDR1 and CDR2: DFQATT, SNEGSKA (reference sequence). This CDR3 is built from 14 residues.